The 14 T cell receptor beta chains listed next were all sequenced from one sample in a study of blood T cell repertoires in COVID-19 (dated by TCRdb to the early 2020s). The library was made by the immunoSEQ multiplex PCR assay. The table was pulled from immuneACCESS by TCRdb, which kept in-frame rearrangements only. Such tables lose some clones; where checked, under half of the loss comes from unresolved V genes, and the rest has no known cause. Across this sample there are under 25,000 clones, with about nine tenths seen only once. Jointly, the top ten make up roughly 29% of the sample. The sequencing sample was made of peripheral blood. These receptors all come from a woman in her seventies with active COVID-19.

The V gene is TRBV6-2 or TRBV6-3, the J gene TRBJ1-1; tentatively, D is TRBD1 (5 bases). The CDR3 consists of 14 residues. V lost 6 bases to trimming and J lost 2 bases, with 13 bases between them. From germline, CDR1 is MNHEY and CDR2 SVGEGT. This CDR3 is CASSLRTTNTEAFF. The CDR3 DNA is TGTGCCAGCAGCCTTAGGACAACCAACACTGAAGCTTTCTTT.

This rearrangement joins TRBV3-1 (or the pseudogene TRBV3-2) to TRBJ2-4; the D gene is possibly TRBD1 (6 bases). V gave up 4 bases and J gave up 6 bases, with 7 bases separating them. CDR3 length: 12 amino acids. The germline CDR1 and CDR2 sequences are LGHDT and YNNKEL (reference sequence). As DNA, the CDR3 is TGTGCCAGCAGCCCGGACAGAAACATTCAGTACTTC. It encodes CASSPDRNIQYF.

Concerning this clone itself: This specimen includes other DNA sequences encoding the same CDR3. The rearrangement uses TRBV3-1 (or the pseudogene TRBV3-2) and TRBJ1-2; TRBD1 matches at 7 bases. Looked up from germline, CDR1 is LGHDT and CDR2 is YNNKEL (reference sequence). Trimming removed 1 base from V and 5 bases from J; junction bases left unmatched: 10. The CDR3 is made up of 16 amino acids. DNA of the CDR3: TGTGCCAGCAGCCAAGCACCGGGACAGTTTAATTATGGCTACACCTTC. It codes for CASSQAPGQFNYGYTF.

The chain has TRBV7-9 and TRBJ1-4; perhaps TRBD1 as D (6 bases). The V gene lost 6 bases and the J gene lost 15 bases, with 14 bases spanning the gap. CDR1 and CDR2 (germline): SEHNR, FQNEAQ (reference sequence). CDR3 length: 11 residues. CDR3 in DNA: TGTGCCAGCAGTTACACAGGGAAGGTGTTTTTT. It yields the protein CASSYTGKVFF.

The V call is TRBV2, the J call TRBJ1-5; tentatively, D is TRBD1 (5 bases). Germline lookup yields CDR1 SNHLY and CDR2 FYNNEI. This CDR3 region has 12 residues. The V end lost 5 bases, the J end lost 11 bases, and 13 bases lay between the germline ends. CDR3 amino acids: CASSLTGPSQHF. CDR3 nucleotides: TGTGCCAGCAGTCTTACAGGTCCGTCCCAGCATTTT.

This clone was picked up one time. V and J are TRBV11-1 and TRBJ2-7, with D maybe TRBD1 (6 bases). The germline V and J ends were trimmed by 6 bases and 5 bases, with 20 bases remaining between them. The CDR3 sequence is 15 residues long. Per the germline V gene, CDR1 is SGHAT and CDR2 is FQDESV (reference sequence). The CDR3 loop reads CASSPNRQVRNEQYF. CDR3 in DNA: TGTGCCAGCAGTCCTAACAGACAGGTTCGCAACGAGCAGTACTTC. Based on the CDR3 plus reference TRBV11-1 and TRBJ2-7, the full variable domain is EAEVAQSPRYKITEKSQAVAFWCDPISGHATLYWYRQILGQGPELLVQFQDESVVDDSQLPKDRFSAERLKGVDSTLKIQPAELGDSAMYLCASSPNRQVRNEQYFGPGTRLTVT.

V usage is TRBV14 and J usage is TRBJ2-1, with D possibly matching TRBD2 (5 bases). V lost 1 base and J 1 base, leaving 11 bases between the germline ends. Germline lookup yields CDR1 SGHDN and CDR2 FVKESK. CDR3 length equals 16 residues. CDR3 DNA sequence: TGTGCCAGCAGCCAAGGGGTTGGAGGTTCCTACAATGAGCAGTTCTTC. Amino acids: CASSQGVGGSYNEQFF.

The rearrangement uses TRBV6-2 or TRBV6-3 and TRBJ2-3, with TRBD2 identical over 8 bases. V lost 5 bases to trimming and J lost 5 bases; unmatched junction nucleotides: 6. This CDR3 comprises 14 residues. CDR1 is MNHEY and CDR2 is SVGEGT in the germline V gene. CDR3 nucleotide sequence: TGTGCCAGCAGTGCGCGGGGGGTTGGAGATACGCAGTATTTT. It encodes CASSARGVGDTQYF.

As regards this clone: A read error may account for a junction end that differs from germline. The chain carries TRBV28 and TRBJ1-3, with 9 nucleotides matching TRBD1. Germline V gene lookup returns CDR1 MDHEN and CDR2 SYDVKM. This CDR3 contains 16 residues. The CDR3 reads CASRLLTGGSGNTIYF. The CDR3 nucleotides read TGTGCCAGCAGATTATTGACAGGGGGCTCTGGAAACACCATATATTTT.

The chain recombines TRBV10-3 with TRBJ2-1, with 8 bases fitting TRBD1. Germline values: CDR1 ENHRY, CDR2 SYGVKD. The CDR3 is made up of 17 amino acids. V trimming: 3 bases; J trimming: 4 bases; junction bases outside the gene matches: 11. Here the CDR3 DNA reads TGTGCCATCAGTGAACGCCCCGGGACAGGAATATACAATGAGCAGTTCTTC. Protein product: CAISERPGTGIYNEQFF.

The rearrangement uses TRBV3-1 (or the pseudogene TRBV3-2) and TRBJ2-7; D unresolved. CDR3 size: 12 residues. The germline V gene has CDR1 LGHDT and CDR2 YNNKEL (reference sequence). Deletions cut 4 bases from V and 3 bases from J, with 7 bases between. The CDR3: CASSPPRYEQYF. DNA for the CDR3: TGTGCCAGCAGCCCCCCCCGCTACGAGCAGTACTTC.

This rearrangement joins TRBV5-4 to TRBJ2-2, with D possibly TRBD2 on 5 matching bases. Looked up from germline, CDR1 is SGHNT and CDR2 is YYREEE (reference sequence). The ends were cut back, 0 bases at V and 3 bases at J, with 6 bases in the middle. The CDR3 length is 14 residues. For the CDR3, the DNA is TGTGCCAGCAGCTTGGCGGGGTACACCGGGGAGCTGTTTTTT. Protein sequence: CASSLAGYTGELFF.

The chain recombines TRBV19 with TRBJ2-3; weak D call: TRBD1 (5 bases). Germline V CDR1 and CDR2: LNHDA, SQIVND (reference sequence). There are 15 residues in the CDR3. V was cut by 2 bases and J by 0 bases, with 9 bases left in between. The CDR3 reads CASSIQGLSTDTQYF. The DNA for the CDR3 is TGTGCCAGTAGTATACAGGGTCTAAGCACAGATACGCAGTATTTT. Full variable domain (outside the CDR3, taken from reference TRBV19 and TRBJ2-3): DGGITQSPKYLFRKEGQNVTLSCEQNLNHDAMYWYRQDPGQGLRLIYYSQIVNDFQKGDIAEGYSVSREKKESFPLTVTSAQKNPTAFYLCASSIQGLSTDTQYFGPGTRLTVL.

In this sample, this clone turned up once. V usage is TRBV7-2 and J usage is TRBJ2-5; no firm D call. There are 12 residues in the CDR3. Germline V gene sequence: CDR1 SGHTA, CDR2 FQGNSA. Trimming took 2 bases from V and 6 from J, leaving 7 bases between them. CDR3 nucleotide sequence: TGTGCCAGCAGCTTAAATTATCAGACCCAGTACTTC. This gives the protein CASSLNYQTQYF.